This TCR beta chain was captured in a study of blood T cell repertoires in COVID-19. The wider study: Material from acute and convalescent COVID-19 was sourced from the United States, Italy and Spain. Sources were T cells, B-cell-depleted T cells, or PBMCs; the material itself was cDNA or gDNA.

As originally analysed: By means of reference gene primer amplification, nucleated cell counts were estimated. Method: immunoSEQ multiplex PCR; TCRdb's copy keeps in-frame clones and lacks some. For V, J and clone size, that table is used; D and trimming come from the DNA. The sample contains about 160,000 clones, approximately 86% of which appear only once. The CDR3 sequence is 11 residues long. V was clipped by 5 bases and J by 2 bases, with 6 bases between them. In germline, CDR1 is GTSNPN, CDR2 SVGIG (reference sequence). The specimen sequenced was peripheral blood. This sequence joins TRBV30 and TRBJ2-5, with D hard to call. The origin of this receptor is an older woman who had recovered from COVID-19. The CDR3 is CAWARQETQYF. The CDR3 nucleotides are TGTGCCTGGGCTAGGCAAGAGACCCAGTACTTC.